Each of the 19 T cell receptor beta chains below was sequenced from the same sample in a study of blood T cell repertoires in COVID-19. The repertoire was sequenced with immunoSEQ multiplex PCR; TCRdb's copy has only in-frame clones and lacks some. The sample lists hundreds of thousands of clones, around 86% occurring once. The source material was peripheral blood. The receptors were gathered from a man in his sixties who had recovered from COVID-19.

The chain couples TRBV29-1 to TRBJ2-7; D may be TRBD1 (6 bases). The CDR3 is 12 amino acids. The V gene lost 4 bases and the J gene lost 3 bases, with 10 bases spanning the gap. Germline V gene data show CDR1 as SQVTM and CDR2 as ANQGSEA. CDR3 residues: CSVGQDLYEQYF. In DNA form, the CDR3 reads TGCAGCGTTGGACAGGACCTCTACGAGCAGTACTTC.

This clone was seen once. For the CDR3, the DNA is TGTGCCAGTAGTAACACCCAAGAGACCCAGTACTTC. This translates into CASSNTQETQYF. V usage is TRBV19 and J usage is TRBJ2-5; D gene uncertain. The V gene's germline CDR1 is LNHDA and CDR2 SQIVND (reference sequence). This CDR3 region has 12 residues. Trimming pared 4 bases from V and 1 base from J, leaving 4 bases between.

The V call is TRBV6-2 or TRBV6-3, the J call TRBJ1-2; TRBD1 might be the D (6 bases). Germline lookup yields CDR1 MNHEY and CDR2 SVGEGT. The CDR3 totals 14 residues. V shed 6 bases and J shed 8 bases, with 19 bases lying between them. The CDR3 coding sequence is TGTGCCAGCAGCACTCTCGGACAGCCCAAGGGCTACACCTTC. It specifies CASSTLGQPKGYTF.

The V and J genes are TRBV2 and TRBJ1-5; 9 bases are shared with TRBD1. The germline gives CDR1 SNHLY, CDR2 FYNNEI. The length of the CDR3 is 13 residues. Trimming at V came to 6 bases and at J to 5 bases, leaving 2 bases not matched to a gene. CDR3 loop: CASRDRGYQPQHF. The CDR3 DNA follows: TGTGCCAGCAGAGACAGGGGGTATCAGCCCCAGCATTTT.

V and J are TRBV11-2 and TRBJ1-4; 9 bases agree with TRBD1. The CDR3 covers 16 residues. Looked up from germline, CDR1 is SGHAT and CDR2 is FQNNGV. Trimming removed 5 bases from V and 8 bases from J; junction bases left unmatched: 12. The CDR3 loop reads CASSEQGALYQEKLFF. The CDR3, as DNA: TGTGCCAGCAGCGAACAGGGGGCCCTCTACCAGGAAAAACTGTTTTTT.

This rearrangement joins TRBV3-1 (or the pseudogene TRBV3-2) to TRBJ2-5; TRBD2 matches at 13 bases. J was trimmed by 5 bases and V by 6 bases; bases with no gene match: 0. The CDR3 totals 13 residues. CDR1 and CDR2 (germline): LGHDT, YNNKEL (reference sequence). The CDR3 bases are TGTGCCAGCAGGACTAGCGGGAGGGAGACCCAGTACTTC. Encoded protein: CASRTSGRETQYF.

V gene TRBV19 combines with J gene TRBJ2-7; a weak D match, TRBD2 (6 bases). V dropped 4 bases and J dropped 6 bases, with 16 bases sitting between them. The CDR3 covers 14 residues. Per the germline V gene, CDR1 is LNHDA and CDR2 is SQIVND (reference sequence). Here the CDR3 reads CASSTTGRRSEQYF. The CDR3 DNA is TGTGCCAGTAGTACTACCGGGAGACGGTCCGAGCAGTACTTC.

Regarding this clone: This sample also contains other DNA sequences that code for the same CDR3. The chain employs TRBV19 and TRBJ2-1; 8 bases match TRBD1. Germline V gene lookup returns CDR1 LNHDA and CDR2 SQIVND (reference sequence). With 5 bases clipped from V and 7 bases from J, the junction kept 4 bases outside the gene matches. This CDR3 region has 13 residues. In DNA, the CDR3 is TGTGCCAGTAGTCCAGACAGGGGTAATGAGCAGTTCTTC. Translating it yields CASSPDRGNEQFF.

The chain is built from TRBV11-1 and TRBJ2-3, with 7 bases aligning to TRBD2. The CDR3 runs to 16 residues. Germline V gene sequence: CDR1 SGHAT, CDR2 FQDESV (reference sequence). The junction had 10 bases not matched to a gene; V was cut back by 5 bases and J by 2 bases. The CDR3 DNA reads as TGTGCCAGCAGCCTGGGCCTAGCGGAACCCACAGATACGCAGTATTTT. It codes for CASSLGLAEPTDTQYF.

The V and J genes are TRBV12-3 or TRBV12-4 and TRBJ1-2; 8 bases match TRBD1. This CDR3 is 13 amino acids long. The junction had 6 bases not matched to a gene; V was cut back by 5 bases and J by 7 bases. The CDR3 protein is CASSRTGKSGYTF. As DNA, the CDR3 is TGTGCCAGCAGTCGGACAGGGAAGAGTGGCTACACCTTC.

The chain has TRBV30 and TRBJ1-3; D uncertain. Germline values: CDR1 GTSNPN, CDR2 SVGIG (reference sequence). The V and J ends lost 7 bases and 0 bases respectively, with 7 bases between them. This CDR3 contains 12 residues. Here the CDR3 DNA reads TGTGCCTTTTCAGACTCTGGAAACACCATATATTTT. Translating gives CAFSDSGNTIYF.

The CDR3 is CSAESRGGYTF. In nucleotides, the CDR3 is TGCAGTGCTGAGTCCCGGGGGGGCTACACCTTC. This chain uses TRBV20-1 with TRBJ1-2; a possible D gene is TRBD1 (5 bases). Between the trimmed V and J ends, which lost 5 bases and 8 bases, there was a span of 12 bases. Germline V gene data show CDR1 as DFQATT and CDR2 as SNEGSKA (reference sequence). The CDR3 runs to 11 residues.

CDR3 DNA sequence: TGTGCCAGTAGTATCGACAGGGCTTTACCAAACATTCAGTACTTC. It is translated as CASSIDRALPNIQYF. The chain has TRBV19 and TRBJ2-4; 7 bases match TRBD1. J lost 6 bases, V lost 3 bases, and 8 bases had no gene match. In germline, CDR1 is LNHDA, CDR2 SQIVND (reference sequence). The CDR3 length is 15 residues.

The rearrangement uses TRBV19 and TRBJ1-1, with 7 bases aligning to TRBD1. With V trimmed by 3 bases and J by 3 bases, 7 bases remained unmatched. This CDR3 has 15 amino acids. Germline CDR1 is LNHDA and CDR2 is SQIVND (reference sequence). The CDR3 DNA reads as TGTGCCAGTAGTATTCGCCACGGGACAGACACTGAAGCTTTCTTT. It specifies CASSIRHGTDTEAFF.

The CDR3 sequence is CASSPPHRGVMNTEAFF. The CDR3, as DNA: TGTGCCAGCTCACCACCGCACAGGGGAGTTATGAACACTGAAGCTTTCTTT. The chain links TRBV18 to TRBJ1-1; 7 bases line up with TRBD1. Germline V CDR1 and CDR2: KGHSH, LQKENI. The V segment lost 0 bases and the J segment 0 bases; nucleotides outside the gene matches: 7. This CDR3 region has 17 residues.

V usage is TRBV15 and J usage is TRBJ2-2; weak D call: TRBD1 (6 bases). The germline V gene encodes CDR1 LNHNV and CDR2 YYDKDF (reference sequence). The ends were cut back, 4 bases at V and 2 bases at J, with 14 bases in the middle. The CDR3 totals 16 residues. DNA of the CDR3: TGTGCCACCAGCACTAGACAGGCCCCAAACACCGGGGAGCTGTTTTTT. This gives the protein CATSTRQAPNTGELFF.

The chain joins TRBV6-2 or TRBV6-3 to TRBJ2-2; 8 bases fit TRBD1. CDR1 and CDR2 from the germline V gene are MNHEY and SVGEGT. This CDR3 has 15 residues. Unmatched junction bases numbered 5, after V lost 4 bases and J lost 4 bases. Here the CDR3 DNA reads TGTGCCAGCAGTTCAGGGGGCGCGGGCACCGGGGAGCTGTTTTTT. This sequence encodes CASSSGGAGTGELFF.

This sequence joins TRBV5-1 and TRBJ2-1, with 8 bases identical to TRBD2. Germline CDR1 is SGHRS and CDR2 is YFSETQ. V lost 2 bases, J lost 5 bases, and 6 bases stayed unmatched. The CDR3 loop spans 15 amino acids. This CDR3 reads CASSLRTSTHNEQFF. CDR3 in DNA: TGCGCCAGCAGCTTACGGACTAGCACTCACAATGAGCAGTTCTTC.

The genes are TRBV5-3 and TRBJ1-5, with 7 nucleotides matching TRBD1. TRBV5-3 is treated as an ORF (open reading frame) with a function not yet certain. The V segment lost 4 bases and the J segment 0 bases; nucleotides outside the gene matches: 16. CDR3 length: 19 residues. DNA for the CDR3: TGTGCCAGAAGCCACTCTTTGACAGGGCATACCAATAGCAATCAGCCCCAGCATTTT. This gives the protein CARSHSLTGHTNSNQPQHF.